Below are 8 T cell receptor beta chains sequenced from a single sample in a study of OX40 agonist ivuxolimab in advanced cancers. Method: immunoSEQ multiplex PCR; TCRdb's copy keeps in-frame clones and lacks some. The sample gives 70,000 or so clones, about nine tenths of which show up once; around 0.31% is in the top ten. Material: CD4+ or CD8+ T cells sorted from blood, obtained in a trial of the OX40 agonist ivuxolimab. The receptor source for this set is an adult with an advanced solid tumor such as melanoma, head and neck, liver or kidney cancer.

The chain has TRBV28 and TRBJ2-7, with 9 bases identical to TRBD1. CDR3 size: 15 residues. CDR1 MDHEN and CDR2 SYDVKM come from the germline V gene. With V trimmed by 1 base and J by 6 bases, 7 bases remained unmatched. The CDR3 region has the DNA TGTGCCAGCAGTTTATCTCCGGGACAGGGCGGCGAGCAGTACTTC. This gives the protein CASSLSPGQGGEQYF.

The chain joins TRBV7-2 to TRBJ1-1; a weak D match, TRBD1 (5 bases). The CDR3 is 16 amino acids. V was shortened by 7 bases and J by 3 bases, with 21 bases between the two germline ends. The germline V gene encodes CDR1 SGHTA and CDR2 FQGNSA. In nucleotides, the CDR3 is TGTGCCAGCACCAAGGGGAGGACGGGGTTGCACACTGAAGCTTTCTTT. It translates to CASTKGRTGLHTEAFF. Full variable domain (rest looked up from reference TRBV7-2 and TRBJ1-1): GAGVSQSPSNKVTEKGKDVELRCDPISGHTALYWYRQSLGQGLEFLIYFQGNSAPDKSGLPSDRFSAERTGGSVSTLTIQRTQQEDSAVYLCASTKGRTGLHTEAFFGQGTRLTVV.

This clone was recorded a few times. J is TRBJ2-1 and V is TRBV5-6; D is uncertain. CDR1 and CDR2 from the germline V gene are SGHDT and YYEEEE. V lost 6 bases and J 7 bases, leaving 17 bases between the germline ends. The CDR3 consists of 14 residues. The CDR3 DNA sequence: TGTGCCAGCATCCCCCGGACCGTCAGGAATGAGCAGTTCTTC. Translation gives CASIPRTVRNEQFF.

This sequence joins TRBV7-8 and TRBJ2-5, with TRBD2 as a possible D gene (5 bases). The J call is doubtful: the DNA matches TRBJ2-7 better. The CDR3 extends over 14 amino acids. Germline lookup yields CDR1 SGHVS and CDR2 FQNEAQ. The CDR3 DNA reads as TGTGCCAGCAGCTCAGACTATGTTTGGGGCGAGCAGTACTTC. The encoded protein is CASSSDYVWGEQYF.

The chain recombines TRBV6-6 with TRBJ2-7; possible D gene TRBD2, 6 bases. Germline V gives CDR1 MNHNY, CDR2 SVGAGI (reference sequence). The CDR3 spans 15 residues. Trimming removed 2 bases from V and 6 bases from J, with 17 bases in between. The CDR3 is CASSYPDAGRREQYF. In DNA form, the CDR3 reads TGTGCCAGCAGTTACCCAGATGCGGGAAGGCGCGAGCAGTACTTC.

The chain joins TRBV25-1 to TRBJ1-2; a weak D match, TRBD1 (5 bases). The V gene lost 11 bases and the J gene lost 1 base, with 11 bases spanning the gap. There are 12 residues in the CDR3. Germline assignment: CDR1 MGHDK and CDR2 SYGVNS. CDR3 protein: CACQRGNYGYTF. Here the CDR3 DNA reads TGTGCCTGCCAGAGGGGTAACTATGGCTACACCTTC.

The gene calls are TRBV10-3 and TRBJ1-2, with D maybe TRBD1 (5 bases). CDR1 is ENHRY and CDR2 is SYGVKD in the germline V gene. The V and J ends lost 4 bases and 2 bases respectively, with 8 bases between them. The CDR3 spans 13 residues. CDR3 sequence (DNA): TGTGCCATCAGTGGGGGCGTAAACTATGGCTACACCTTC. This sequence encodes CAISGGVNYGYTF.

The chain joins TRBV6-5 to TRBJ2-7; D might be TRBD2 (5 bases). Germline loops: CDR1 MNHEY, CDR2 SVGAGI. The V end was cut by 0 bases, the J end by 5 bases, with 17 bases between. The CDR3 runs to 16 residues. The CDR3 bases are TGTGCCAGCAGTTACTCGATCGGTTTGGGAGCCCACGAGCAGTACTTC. Translated, it gives CASSYSIGLGAHEQYF.